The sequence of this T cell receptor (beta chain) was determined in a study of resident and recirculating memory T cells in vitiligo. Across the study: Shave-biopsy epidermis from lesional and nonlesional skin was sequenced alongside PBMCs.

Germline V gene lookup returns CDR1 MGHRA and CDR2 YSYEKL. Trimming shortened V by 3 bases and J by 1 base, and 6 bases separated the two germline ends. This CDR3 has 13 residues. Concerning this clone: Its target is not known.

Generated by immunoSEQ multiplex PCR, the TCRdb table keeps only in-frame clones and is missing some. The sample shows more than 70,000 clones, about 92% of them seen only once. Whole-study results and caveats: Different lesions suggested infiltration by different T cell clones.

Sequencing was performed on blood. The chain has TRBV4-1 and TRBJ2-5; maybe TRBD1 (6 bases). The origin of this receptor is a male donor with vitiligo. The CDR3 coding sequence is TGCGCCAGCAGCCAGACAGGCCAAGAGACCCAGTACTTC. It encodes CASSQTGQETQYF.